The rows below give T cell receptor beta chains drawn from one sample of a study of cytomegalovirus exposure and HLA in healthy donors. Using immunoSEQ multiplex PCR, the repertoire was profiled, and TCRdb retains in-frame clones only, with some absent. Among about 65,000 clones, 92% were seen once, and the ten largest hold roughly 1.3%. The sequenced material came from PBMCs. The origin of the receptors is a woman younger than 35 in good health and CMV-seronegative. Each CDR3 is given without its conserved first and last residue. A D gene is named only where the DNA matches it firmly.

v_call d_call cdr3_aa
TRBV29-1 TRBD1 SGHGTGKTEAF
TRBV5-1 NA ASSFSPSGPGTNYGYT
TRBV7-9 TRBD2 ASSLGTRPYEQY
TRBV4-2 TRBD1 ASSQQPGQIWTEAF
TRBV18 TRBD1 ASTGTDPGNTIY
TRBV4-1 NA ASSRDTGGEQY
TRBV27 TRBD1 ASSPHTGGGDTEAF
TRBV7-9 TRBD1 ASSFGDRGDGYT
TRBV19 TRBD1 ASRQGGAGNYGYT
TRBV5-4 NA ASSPQGLANYGYT
TRBV4-2 TRBD2 ASSQGPILAGGYTGELF
TRBV4-1 NA ASSYGERTEAF
TRBV28 NA ASSIGAPGYEQY
TRBV4-1 NA ASSPFQDRFYNEQF
TRBV29-1 TRBD1 SVEGSGDRDLSGGYT